Presented here are 7 T cell receptor beta chains from one specimen sequenced in a study of T cells in Graves' hyperthyroidism and ophthalmopathy. Researchers took RNA transcripts and amplified the TCR beta CDR3 regions from them. With the HTBI primer set, the TCR CDR3 went through a first round of RT-PCR. TCRdb reprocessed the multiplex PCR reads with MiXCR, giving one entry per CDR3 protein. This sample yields about 570,000 distinct CDR3 sequences, of which more than 45% are seen a single time; 15% to 20% belongs to the top ten. Sequencing was carried out using peripheral blood or thyroid tissue (not recorded which). These receptors were collected from an adult woman with Graves' disease, either hyperthyroidism or ophthalmopathy (not recorded which).

A few counts support this clonotype. Given a much more abundant clone one base away, this may be a read error. V and J are TRBV6-2 or TRBV6-3 and TRBJ2-7, with D hard to call. Trimming shortened V by 8 bases and J by 0 bases, and 8 bases separated the two germline ends. Germline V gene data show CDR1 as MNHEY and CDR2 as SVGEGT. This CDR3 spans 12 amino acids. The CDR3 protein is CASGPLSYEQYF. CDR3 DNA sequence: TGTGCCAGCGGGCCGCTCTCCTACGAGCAGTACTTC.

The chain has TRBV9 and TRBJ1-6; D not certain. CDR1 and CDR2 (germline): SGDLS, YYNGEE. The V and J ends lost 4 bases and 2 bases respectively, with 7 bases between them. The CDR3 has 14 residues. The CDR3 DNA follows: TGTGCCAGCAGCCCTCGGACCTATAATTCACCCCTCCACTTT. This codes for CASSPRTYNSPLHF.

This clonotype was counted ten times or more. The chain links TRBV20-1 to TRBJ1-3, with a tentative D call TRBD1 (5 bases). The length of the CDR3 is 15 residues. V lost 1 base, J lost 9 bases, and 19 bases lay in between. CDR1 DFQATT and CDR2 SNEGSKA come from the germline V gene (reference sequence). CDR3 nucleotides: TGCAGTGCTAGAGCTGGCGGGACGGGCTGGAGCACCATATATTTT. This encodes CSARAGGTGWSTIYF.

This clonotype appeared a few times. This rearrangement joins TRBV12-3 or TRBV12-4 to TRBJ1-6, with D tentatively TRBD1 (6 bases). Trimming cost V 5 bases and J 7 bases, with 12 bases left between them. CDR3 length: 14 residues. CDR3 in amino acids: CASSTQGYNSPLHF. In DNA, the CDR3 is TGTGCCAGCAGTACACAGGGCTACAATTCACCCCTCCACTTT.

The rearrangement links TRBV7-9 to TRBJ2-1; 10 bases map to TRBD2. J lost 6 bases, V lost 4 bases, and 0 bases had no gene match. Germline values: CDR1 SEHNR, CDR2 FQNEAQ (reference sequence). The CDR3 sequence is 13 residues long. CDR3 in DNA: TGTGCCAGCAGCTGGACTAGCGGCAATGAGCAGTTCTTC. Protein sequence: CASSWTSGNEQFF.

The chain employs TRBV10-3 and TRBJ2-2; possible D gene TRBD2, 9 bases. This CDR3 contains 21 residues. Germline V gene lookup returns CDR1 ENHRY and CDR2 SYGVKD. V lost 0 bases and J 1 base, leaving 24 bases between the germline ends. DNA of the CDR3: TGTGCCATCAGTGAGTCGAAGGCGGGAGGGCCGGGGACAGGGAACACCGGGGAGCTGTTTTTT. This sequence encodes CAISESKAGGPGTGNTGELFF.

The J gene is TRBJ2-2, the V gene TRBV12-3 or TRBV12-4; 7 bases fit TRBD1. This CDR3 is 15 amino acids long. Unmatched junction bases numbered 4, after V lost 5 bases and J lost 1 base. CDR3 in amino acids: CASSLRDRNTGELFF. For the CDR3, the DNA is TGTGCCAGCAGTCTACGGGACAGGAACACCGGGGAGCTGTTTTTT.